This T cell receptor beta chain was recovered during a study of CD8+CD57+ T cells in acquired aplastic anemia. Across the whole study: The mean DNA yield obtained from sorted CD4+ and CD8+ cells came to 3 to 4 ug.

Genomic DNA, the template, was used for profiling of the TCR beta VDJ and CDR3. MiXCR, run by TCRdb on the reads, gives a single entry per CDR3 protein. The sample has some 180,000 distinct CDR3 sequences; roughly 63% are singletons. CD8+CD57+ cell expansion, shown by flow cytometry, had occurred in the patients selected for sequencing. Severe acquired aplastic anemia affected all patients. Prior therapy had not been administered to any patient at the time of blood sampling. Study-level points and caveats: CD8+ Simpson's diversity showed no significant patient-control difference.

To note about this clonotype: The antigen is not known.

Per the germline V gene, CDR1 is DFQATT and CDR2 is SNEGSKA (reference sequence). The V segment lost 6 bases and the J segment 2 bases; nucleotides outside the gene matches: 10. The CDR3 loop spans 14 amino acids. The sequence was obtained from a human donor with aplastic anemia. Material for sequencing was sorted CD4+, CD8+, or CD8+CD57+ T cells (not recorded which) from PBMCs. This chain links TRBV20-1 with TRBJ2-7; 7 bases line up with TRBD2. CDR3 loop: CSAELGGATYEQYF. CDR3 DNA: TGCAGTGCAGAATTGGGAGGGGCCACCTACGAGCAGTACTTC.